This T cell receptor beta chain stems from a study of blood T cell repertoires in COVID-19. Study-wide context: Spain, Italy and the United States supplied samples that represented acute and convalescent COVID-19. In each case, the material was cDNA or gDNA derived from T cells, B-cell-depleted T cells, or PBMCs.

Authors' data handling: Amplified reference gene primers provided the basis for estimating nucleated cell counts. Produced via immunoSEQ multiplex PCR; TCRdb's table is partial and in-frame only. The V and J calls and the clone size are those of that table, but D and trimming were determined from the DNA. The sample lists more than 250,000 clones, around 78% occurring once. The V and J ends lost 3 bases and 4 bases respectively, with 13 bases between them. Germline V gene sequence: CDR1 PRHDT, CDR2 FYEKMQ (reference sequence). CDR3 length: 15 amino acids. The origin of this receptor is a man in his sixties who had recovered from COVID-19. The specimen sequenced was peripheral blood. The chain employs TRBV13 and TRBJ2-1, with a tentative D call TRBD2 (5 bases). In DNA form, the CDR3 reads TGTGCCAGCAGCTTCAAGGGAGTTCAGTACAATGAGCAGTTCTTC. It encodes CASSFKGVQYNEQFF.